Following are 21 T cell receptor beta chains from one sample sequenced in a study of T cells in localized non-small cell lung cancer. Some clones are missing from TCRdb's copy, which holds only in-frame ones; the method was immunoSEQ multiplex PCR. The table lists roughly 900 clones, 25% to 35% of them singletons, with about 15% in the top ten. The material sequenced was normal lung tissue next to the tumor, taken before any cancer treatment. Source of these receptors: a man between 40 and 70 years old with stage II lung adenocarcinoma.

This clone is large. As DNA, the CDR3 is TGTGCCAGCAGCCGTTGGATCTTAGTGGGCAATGAGCAGTTCTTC. Translation: CASSRWILVGNEQFF. The chain has TRBV11-3 and TRBJ2-1; D uncertain. CDR1 and CDR2 (germline): SGHNT, YENEEA. The germline V and J ends were trimmed by 5 bases and 6 bases, with 17 bases remaining between them. The CDR3 sequence is 15 residues long. The full variable domain, completed using reference TRBV11-3 and TRBJ2-1, is EAGVVQSPRYKIIEKKQPVAFWCNPISGHNTLYWYLQNLGQGPELLIRYENEEAVDDSQLPKDRFSAERLKGVDSTLKIQPAELGDSAVYLCASSRWILVGNEQFFGPGTRLTVL.

This clone was counted between two and nine times. DNA of the CDR3: TGCAGCACGGCCGGGACAGAAATGAACACTGAAGCTTTCTTT. Protein sequence: CSTAGTEMNTEAFF. The chain has TRBV29-1 and TRBJ1-1, with TRBD1 identical over 7 bases. The J segment lost 0 bases and the V segment lost 8 bases, leaving 9 bases of the junction unmatched. Germline V lookup: CDR1 SQVTM, CDR2 ANQGSEA. This CDR3 is built from 14 residues.

This clone showed up just a few times. The chain recombines TRBV11-1 with TRBJ2-2, with 9 positions matching TRBD2. Germline trimming cut 6 bases from V and 4 bases from J; bases unmatched to any gene: 6. This CDR3 has 15 amino acids. Germline loops: CDR1 SGHAT, CDR2 FQDESV (reference sequence). The CDR3 nucleotides are TGTGCCAGCAGGGCCCTAGCGGGAACCACCGGGGAGCTGTTTTTT. Translation: CASRALAGTTGELFF.

This clone has more than one count but fewer than ten. This chain links TRBV28 with TRBJ2-6, with TRBD1 identical over 7 bases. Germline CDR1 is MDHEN and CDR2 is SYDVKM. This CDR3 contains 16 residues. V was clipped by 4 bases and J by 0 bases; unmatched bases: 3. The CDR3 spells CASSSPGGSGANVLTF. The CDR3 DNA is TGTGCCAGCAGTTCACCAGGGGGCTCTGGGGCCAACGTCCTGACTTTC.

This clone is medium-sized. The chain recombines TRBV11-3 with TRBJ2-5; 7 nucleotides match TRBD1. The CDR3 is 14 amino acids. With V trimmed by 5 bases and J by 3 bases, 6 bases remained unmatched. Germline assignment: CDR1 SGHNT and CDR2 YENEEA. CDR3: CASSLLDREETQYF. The DNA of the CDR3 is TGTGCCAGCAGCCTCCTTGACAGGGAAGAGACCCAGTACTTC.

This chain uses TRBV19 with TRBJ2-7, with D possibly matching TRBD1 (6 bases). In germline, CDR1 is LNHDA, CDR2 SQIVND (reference sequence). The CDR3 loop spans 15 amino acids. V was cut by 6 bases and J by 3 bases, with 18 bases left in between. CDR3 sequence: CASRERQAGGYEQYF. As DNA, the CDR3 is TGTGCCAGTAGAGAGAGACAGGCTGGAGGCTACGAGCAGTACTTC.

This clone has more than one count but fewer than ten. The chain uses TRBV19 and TRBJ1-1, with TRBD1 matching 7 bases. The germline gives CDR1 LNHDA, CDR2 SQIVND (reference sequence). This CDR3 is built from 13 residues. V dropped 3 bases and J dropped 7; count of bases not matched to a gene: 5. CDR3 in DNA: TGTGCCAGTAGTATGGGGACAGTCGGTGAAGCTTTCTTT. Translation gives CASSMGTVGEAFF.

This clone was detected a few times. The chain joins TRBV6-8 to TRBJ2-7, with D uncertain. Germline V CDR1 and CDR2: MNHGY, SAAAGT. With 4 bases removed from V and 2 bases from J, the gap between germline ends came to 15 bases. The CDR3 has 15 residues. The CDR3 region is CASSLSWVGAYEQYF. CDR3 nucleotides: TGTGCCAGCAGTTTATCCTGGGTTGGTGCCTACGAGCAGTACTTC.

The chain carries TRBV19 and TRBJ2-1; 10 bases match TRBD1. There are 15 residues in the CDR3. CDR1 and CDR2 (germline): LNHDA, SQIVND (reference sequence). Unmatched junction bases numbered 4, after V lost 6 bases and J lost 2 bases. The DNA of the CDR3 is TGTGCCAGTAGCCCGGACAGGGGGGCCTACAATGAGCAGTTCTTC. Protein sequence: CASSPDRGAYNEQFF.

This clone occurred a few times. The chain combines TRBV5-1 with TRBJ2-7; D may match TRBD1 or TRBD2 (6 bases each). Germline CDR1 and CDR2: SGHRS and YFSETQ. The germline V and J ends were trimmed by 5 bases and 5 bases, with 20 bases remaining between them. The CDR3 contains 15 residues. CDR3 nucleotide sequence: TGCGCCAGCAGTAGACTAGGGGGTATAGGCCACGAGCAGTACTTC. Translated, it gives CASSRLGGIGHEQYF.

Comment on this clone: The read ends 1 residue early relative to the CDR3; the germline J gene fills the gap. The chain combines TRBV11-3 with TRBJ1-5; D perhaps matches TRBD1 (5 bases). V shed 0 bases and J shed 3 bases, with 9 bases lying between them. The CDR3 runs 15 residues. Looked up from germline, CDR1 is SGHNT and CDR2 is YENEEA. Partial CDR3 DNA: TGTGCCAGCAGCTTAGAAAGGGGATTCAATCAGCCCCAGCAT. This gives the protein CASSLERGFNQPQH. Given in full, the CDR3 is CASSLERGFNQPQHF. The full variable domain, its missing parts supplied by reference TRBV11-3 and TRBJ1-5, is EAGVVQSPRYKIIEKKQPVAFWCNPISGHNTLYWYLQNLGQGPELLIRYENEEAVDDSQLPKDRFSAERLKGVDSTLKIQPAELGDSAVYLCASSLERGFNQPQHFGDGTRLSIL.

The chain carries TRBV29-1 and TRBJ2-3; 7 bases agree with TRBD1. V lost 5 bases to trimming and J lost 2 bases; unmatched junction nucleotides: 7. The CDR3 consists of 14 residues. Per the germline V gene, CDR1 is SQVTM and CDR2 is ANQGSEA. Here the CDR3 DNA reads TGCAGCGTTCGAGAGGGGGCCTTCACAGATACGCAGTATTTT. Protein product: CSVREGAFTDTQYF.

This chain's CDR3 is CASNKRGGTSGHNEQFF. CDR3 DNA sequence: TGTGCCAGCAACAAGAGAGGTGGGACTAGCGGGCACAATGAGCAGTTCTTC. The V and J genes are TRBV12-5 and TRBJ2-1, with TRBD2 matching 12 bases. Germline CDR1 is LGHNT and CDR2 is FRNRAP. The CDR3 sequence is 17 residues long. Based on the CDR3 plus reference TRBV12-5 and TRBJ2-1, the full variable domain is DARVTQTPRHKVTEMGQEVTMRCQPILGHNTVFWYRQTMMQGLELLAYFRNRAPLDDSGMPKDRFSAEMPDATLATLKIQPSEPRDSAVYFCASNKRGGTSGHNEQFFGPGTRLTVL.

The chain has TRBV29-1 and TRBJ1-2; TRBD1 is a possible D gene (5 bases). This CDR3 has 12 amino acids. The V gene lost 0 bases and the J gene lost 14 bases, with 16 bases spanning the gap. In germline, CDR1 is SQVTM, CDR2 ANQGSEA. The CDR3 spells CSVEDSVGVTTF. As DNA, the CDR3 is TGCAGCGTTGAAGATTCCGTAGGGGTCACGACCTTC.

The chain couples TRBV6-8 to TRBJ1-1, with a weak D call TRBD1 (5 bases). Trimming left V 3 bases short and J 3 bases short, with 8 bases between. This CDR3 spans 13 amino acids. In germline, CDR1 is MNHGY, CDR2 SAAAGT. The CDR3 nucleotides read TGTGCCAGCAGTTATGTCAGGGACACTGAAGCTTTCTTT. The encoded protein is CASSYVRDTEAFF.

There are a few counts of this clone. The chain couples TRBV25-1 to TRBJ1-3; D unresolved. Deletions cut 1 base from V and 3 bases from J, with 7 bases between. CDR1 and CDR2 from the germline V gene are MGHDK and SYGVNS. This CDR3 is 14 amino acids long. In DNA form, the CDR3 reads TGTGCCAGCAGTGAATCTCGGGGTGGAAACACCATATATTTT. This codes for CASSESRGGNTIYF.

V and J are TRBV27 and TRBJ2-2, with 8 bases identical to TRBD2. Trimming at V came to 5 bases and at J to 4 bases, leaving 6 bases not matched to a gene. In germline, CDR1 is MNHEY, CDR2 SMNVEV (reference sequence). This CDR3 contains 15 residues. The CDR3 reads CASSLTSGSTGELFF. In DNA, the CDR3 is TGTGCCAGCAGTCTAACTAGCGGTAGCACCGGGGAGCTGTTTTTT.

The chain joins TRBV5-1 to TRBJ2-7; TRBD1 agrees at 9 bases. With 3 bases clipped from V and 1 base from J, the junction kept 2 bases outside the gene matches. Germline CDR1 reads SGHRS; CDR2 reads YFSETQ. This CDR3 is 14 amino acids long. This chain's CDR3 is CASSSTGGSYEQYF. CDR3 coding DNA: TGCGCCAGCAGCTCGACAGGGGGATCCTACGAGCAGTACTTC.

The chain employs TRBV9 and TRBJ2-1; D tentatively fits TRBD1 or TRBD2 (6 bases each). The length of the CDR3 is 14 residues. CDR1 and CDR2 from the germline V gene are SGDLS and YYNGEE. V dropped 3 bases and J dropped 10 bases, with 17 bases sitting between them. The CDR3 DNA reads as TGTGCCAGCAGCGCAAGCGCCCAGGGGAGGGAGCAGTTCTTC. Amino acid sequence: CASSASAQGREQFF.

This clone was counted only a few times. V gene TRBV28 combines with J gene TRBJ1-1; 7 nucleotides line up with TRBD1. V gave up 7 bases and J gave up 4 bases; unmatched junction bases: 15. The germline gives CDR1 MDHEN, CDR2 SYDVKM. The CDR3 loop spans 16 amino acids. CDR3 sequence (DNA): TGTGCCAGCAACTCTTTGGGAGGGGGCGCATTCACTGAAGCTTTCTTT. Translation: CASNSLGGGAFTEAFF.

This clone is classed as medium-sized. This chain connects TRBV6-8 to TRBJ2-2; TRBD2 matches 11 bases. V shed 5 bases, J shed 4 bases, and the junction held 3 bases outside the gene matches. The CDR3 length is 15 residues. Germline assignment: CDR1 MNHGY and CDR2 SAAAGT. As DNA, the CDR3 is TGTGCCAGCAGTGACACTAGCGGGAGCACCGGGGAGCTGTTTTTT. Translated: CASSDTSGSTGELFF.